This T cell receptor (beta chain) was sequenced for a study of blood T cell repertoires in COVID-19. Overall study: Donors in the United States, Italy and Spain gave samples during acute or convalescent COVID-19. Sources were T cells, B-cell-depleted T cells, or PBMCs; the material itself was cDNA or gDNA.

The CDR3 extends over 13 amino acids. CDR1 and CDR2 from the germline V gene are SGHVS and FQNEAQ. V lost 6 bases and J 4 bases, leaving 11 bases between the germline ends. Authors' methods: The authors estimated nucleated cell counts from reference gene primer amplification. Some clones are missing from TCRdb's copy, which holds only in-frame ones; the method was immunoSEQ multiplex PCR. V and J calls and clone size are copied from that table; D and trimming were computed from the DNA. The data show roughly 230,000 clones, 89% seen once. The TCR originated in a woman aged 40 to 50 who had recovered from COVID-19. The chain employs TRBV7-8 and TRBJ2-3; D is perhaps TRBD2 (5 bases). The sample consisted of peripheral blood. This CDR3 is CASSLATSDTQYF. CDR3 in DNA: TGTGCCAGCAGTCTAGCCACCTCAGATACGCAGTATTTT.